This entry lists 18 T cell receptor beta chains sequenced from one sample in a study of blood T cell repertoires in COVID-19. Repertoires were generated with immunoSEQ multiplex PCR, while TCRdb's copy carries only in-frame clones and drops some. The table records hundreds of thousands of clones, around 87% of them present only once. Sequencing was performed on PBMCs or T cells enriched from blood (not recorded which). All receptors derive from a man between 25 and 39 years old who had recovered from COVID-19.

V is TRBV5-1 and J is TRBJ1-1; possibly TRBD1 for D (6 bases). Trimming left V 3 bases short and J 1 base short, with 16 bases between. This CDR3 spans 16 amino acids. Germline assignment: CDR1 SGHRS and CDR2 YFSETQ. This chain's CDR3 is CASSSLIGQTNTEAFF. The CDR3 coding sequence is TGCGCCAGCAGCTCCCTCATCGGACAGACGAACACTGAAGCTTTCTTT. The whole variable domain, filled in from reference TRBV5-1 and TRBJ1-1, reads KAGVTQTPRYLIKTRGQQVTLSCSPISGHRSVSWYQQTPGQGLQFLFEYFSETQRNKGNFPGRFSGRQFSNSRSEMNVSTLELGDSALYLCASSSLIGQTNTEAFFGQGTRLTVV.

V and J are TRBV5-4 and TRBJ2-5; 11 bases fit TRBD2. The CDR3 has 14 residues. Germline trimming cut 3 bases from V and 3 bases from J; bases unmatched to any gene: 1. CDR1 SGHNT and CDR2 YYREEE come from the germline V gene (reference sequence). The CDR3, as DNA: TGTGCCAGCAGCTCGACTAGCGGGAAAGAGACCCAGTACTTC. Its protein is CASSSTSGKETQYF.

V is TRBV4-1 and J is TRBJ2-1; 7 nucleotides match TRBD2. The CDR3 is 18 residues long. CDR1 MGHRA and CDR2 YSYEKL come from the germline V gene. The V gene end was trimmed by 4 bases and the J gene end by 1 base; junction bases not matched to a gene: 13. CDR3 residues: CASSLHPSGTTSYNEQFF. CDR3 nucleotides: TGCGCCAGCAGCCTCCACCCTTCCGGGACTACTTCCTACAATGAGCAGTTCTTC.

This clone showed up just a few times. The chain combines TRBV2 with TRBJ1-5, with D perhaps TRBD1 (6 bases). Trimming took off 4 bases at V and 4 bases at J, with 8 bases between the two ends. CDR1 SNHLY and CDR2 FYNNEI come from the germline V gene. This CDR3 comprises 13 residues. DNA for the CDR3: TGTGCCAGCAGTGGGGACACAAATCAGCCCCAGCATTTT. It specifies CASSGDTNQPQHF. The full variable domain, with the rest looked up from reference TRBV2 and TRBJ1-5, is EPEVTQTPSHQVTQMGQEVILRCVPISNHLYFYWYRQILGQKVEFLVSFYNNEISEKSEIFDDQFSVERPDGSNFTLKIRSTKLEDSAMYFCASSGDTNQPQHFGDGTRLSIL.

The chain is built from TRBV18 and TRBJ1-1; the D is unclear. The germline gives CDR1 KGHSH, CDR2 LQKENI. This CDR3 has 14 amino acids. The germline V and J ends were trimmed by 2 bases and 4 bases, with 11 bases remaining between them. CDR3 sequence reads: CASSPGFGITEAFF. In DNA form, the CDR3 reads TGTGCCAGCTCACCAGGGTTCGGGATCACTGAAGCTTTCTTT.

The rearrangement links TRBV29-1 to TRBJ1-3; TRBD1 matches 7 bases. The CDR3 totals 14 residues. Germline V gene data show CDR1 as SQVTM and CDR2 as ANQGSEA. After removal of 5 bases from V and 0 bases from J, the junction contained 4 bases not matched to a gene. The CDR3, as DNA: TGCAGCGTTCAACAGGGGAGCTCTGGAAACACCATATATTTT. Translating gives CSVQQGSSGNTIYF.

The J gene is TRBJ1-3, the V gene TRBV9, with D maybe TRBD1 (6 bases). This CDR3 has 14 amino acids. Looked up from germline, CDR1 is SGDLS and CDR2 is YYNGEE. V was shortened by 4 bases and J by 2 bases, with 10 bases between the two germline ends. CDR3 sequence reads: CASSLQGTGNTIYF. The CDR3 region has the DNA TGTGCCAGCAGCCTACAGGGAACTGGAAACACCATATATTTT.

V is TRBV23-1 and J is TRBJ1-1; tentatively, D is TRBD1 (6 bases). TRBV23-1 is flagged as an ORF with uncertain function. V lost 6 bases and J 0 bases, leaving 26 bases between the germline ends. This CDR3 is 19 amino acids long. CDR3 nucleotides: TGCGCCAGCAGCCACACCTTTGCCCCCCGGGACACCATGAACACTGAAGCTTTCTTT. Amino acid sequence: CASSHTFAPRDTMNTEAFF.

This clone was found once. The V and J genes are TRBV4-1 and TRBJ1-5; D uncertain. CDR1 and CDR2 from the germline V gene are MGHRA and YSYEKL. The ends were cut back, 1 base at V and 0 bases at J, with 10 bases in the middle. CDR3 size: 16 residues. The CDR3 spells CASSQAQSYSNQPQHF. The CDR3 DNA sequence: TGCGCCAGCAGCCAAGCACAGTCATATAGCAATCAGCCCCAGCATTTT.

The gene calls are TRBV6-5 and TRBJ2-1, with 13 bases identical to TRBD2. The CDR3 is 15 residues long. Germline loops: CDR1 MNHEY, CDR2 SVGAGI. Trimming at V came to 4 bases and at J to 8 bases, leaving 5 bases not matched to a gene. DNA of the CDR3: TGTGCCAGCAGTTTTCGACTAGCGGGAGGTCATGAGCAGTTCTTC. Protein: CASSFRLAGGHEQFF.

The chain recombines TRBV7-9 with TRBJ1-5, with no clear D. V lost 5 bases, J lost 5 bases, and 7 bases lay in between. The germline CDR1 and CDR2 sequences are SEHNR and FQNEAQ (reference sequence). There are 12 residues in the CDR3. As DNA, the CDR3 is TGTGCCAGCAGCGGGAGTGATCAGCCCCAGCATTTT. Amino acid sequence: CASSGSDQPQHF.

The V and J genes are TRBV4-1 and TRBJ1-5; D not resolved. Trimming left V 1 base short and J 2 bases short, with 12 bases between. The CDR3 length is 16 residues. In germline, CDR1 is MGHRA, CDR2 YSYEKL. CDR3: CASSQGTNTRNQPQHF. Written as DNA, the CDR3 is TGCGCCAGCAGCCAAGGAACAAACACCCGCAATCAGCCCCAGCATTTT.

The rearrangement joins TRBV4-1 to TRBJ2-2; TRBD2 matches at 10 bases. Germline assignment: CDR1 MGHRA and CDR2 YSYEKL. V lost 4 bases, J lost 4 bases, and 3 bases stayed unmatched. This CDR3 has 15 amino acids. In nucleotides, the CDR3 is TGCGCCAGCAGCCCCCGGACTAGCGGCACCGGGGAGCTGTTTTTT. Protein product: CASSPRTSGTGELFF.

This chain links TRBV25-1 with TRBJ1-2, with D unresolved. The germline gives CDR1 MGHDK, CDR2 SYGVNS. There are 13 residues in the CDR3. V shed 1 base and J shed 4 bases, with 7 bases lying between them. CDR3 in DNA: TGTGCCAGCAGTGAATTGGGCCTCTATGGCTACACCTTC. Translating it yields CASSELGLYGYTF.

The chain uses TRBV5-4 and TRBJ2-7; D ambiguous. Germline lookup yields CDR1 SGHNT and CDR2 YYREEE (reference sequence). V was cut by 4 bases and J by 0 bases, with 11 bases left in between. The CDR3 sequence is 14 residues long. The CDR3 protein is CASSRHLSSYEQYF. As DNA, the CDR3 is TGTGCCAGCAGCCGACACTTAAGCTCCTACGAGCAGTACTTC.

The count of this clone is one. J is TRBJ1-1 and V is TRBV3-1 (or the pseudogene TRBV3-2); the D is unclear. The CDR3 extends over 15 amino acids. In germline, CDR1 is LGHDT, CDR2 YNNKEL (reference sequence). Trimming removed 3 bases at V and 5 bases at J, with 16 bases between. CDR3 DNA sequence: TGTGCCAGCAGCCACAATTCACTGGTCCGGACTGAAGCTTTCTTT. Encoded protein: CASSHNSLVRTEAFF.

DNA of the CDR3: TGTGCCAGCAGTTTGGGCCTGAGCTCAAAACTGTTTTTT. This sequence encodes CASSLGLSSKLFF. The genes are TRBV12-3 or TRBV12-4 and TRBJ1-4, with D uncertain. CDR3 size: 13 residues. With 3 bases removed from V and 10 bases from J, the gap between germline ends came to 12 bases.

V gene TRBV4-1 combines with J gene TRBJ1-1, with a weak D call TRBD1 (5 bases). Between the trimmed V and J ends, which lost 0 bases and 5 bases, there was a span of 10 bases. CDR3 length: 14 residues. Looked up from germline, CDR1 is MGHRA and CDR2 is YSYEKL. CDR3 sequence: CASSQDWGETEAFF. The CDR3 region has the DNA TGCGCCAGCAGCCAAGATTGGGGGGAGACTGAAGCTTTCTTT.